Below are 17 T cell receptor beta chains sequenced from a single sample in a study of blood T cells in healthy people across ages. A sample-barcoded 5' primer and a J-beta primer mix were used in a second PCR of roughly 7 to 11 cycles. TCRdb used MiXCR to reprocess the 5' RACE reads, holding one entry per CDR3 protein. The sample records about 640,000 distinct CDR3 sequences, 45% to 65% being singletons. Sequencing was done on a sample of blood. The receptors were gathered from a man in his sixties in good health.

This clonotype has more than one count but fewer than ten. The V and J genes are TRBV20-1 and TRBJ2-7; weak D call: TRBD1 (6 bases). The CDR3 covers 13 residues. Deletions cut 4 bases from V and 0 bases from J, with 10 bases between. CDR1 is DFQATT, CDR2 SNEGSKA, per germline (reference sequence). As DNA, the CDR3 is TGCAGTGCTAACCAGGGGCTCTCCTACGAGCAGTACTTC. It is translated as CSANQGLSYEQYF.

The V gene is TRBV29-1, the J gene TRBJ1-2; D is possibly TRBD1 (6 bases). V lost 4 bases to trimming and J lost 2 bases, with 11 bases between them. This CDR3 spans 13 amino acids. The germline gives CDR1 SQVTM, CDR2 ANQGSEA. The CDR3 reads CSVVRGTNYGYTF. DNA for the CDR3: TGCAGCGTTGTGCGCGGGACAAACTATGGCTACACCTTC.

V usage is TRBV5-6 and J usage is TRBJ2-7, with D possibly being TRBD1 (5 bases). The J call could be wrong; TRBJ2-5 is a better fit for the DNA end. Germline V gives CDR1 SGHDT, CDR2 YYEEEE. There are 15 residues in the CDR3. The CDR3 region has the DNA TGTGCCAGCAGCTTGATCCCAGGGTCAGGGGAGACCCAGTACTTC. Its translation is CASSLIPGSGETQYF.

The table lists this clonotype with a count of one. The chain links TRBV7-2 to TRBJ1-5; 9 bases are shared with TRBD1. The CDR3 runs 18 residues. Germline trimming cut 5 bases from V and 2 bases from J; bases unmatched to any gene: 13. The germline V gene has CDR1 SGHTA and CDR2 FQGNSA. CDR3 nucleotide sequence: TGTGCCAGCAGCGTATCCTTGACAGGGGGGTCCGGCAATCAGCCCCAGCATTTT. Protein product: CASSVSLTGGSGNQPQHF. The whole variable domain, filled in from reference TRBV7-2 and TRBJ1-5, reads GAGVSQSPSNKVTEKGKDVELRCDPISGHTALYWYRQSLGQGLEFLIYFQGNSAPDKSGLPSDRFSAERTGGSVSTLTIQRTQQEDSAVYLCASSVSLTGGSGNQPQHFGDGTRLSIL.

This clonotype was seen a few times. The chain links TRBV20-1 to TRBJ2-3, with 9 bases matching TRBD2. Germline lookup yields CDR1 DFQATT and CDR2 SNEGSKA (reference sequence). This CDR3 has 16 amino acids. V lost 2 bases to trimming and J lost 4 bases; unmatched junction nucleotides: 10. Here the CDR3 reads CSARRYAGGRADTQYF. CDR3 DNA sequence: TGCAGTGCTAGACGCTATGCGGGGGGGAGGGCAGATACGCAGTATTTT.

This chain joins TRBV7-8 and TRBJ2-5; D is unclear. This CDR3 is 15 amino acids long. V was pared by 4 bases and J by 11 bases, with 23 bases between. From germline, CDR1 is SGHVS and CDR2 FQNEAQ. CDR3 region: CASSSLTLGYTEQYF. Written as DNA, the CDR3 is TGTGCCAGCAGCTCCCTGACCCTCGGGTACACTGAGCAGTACTTC.

The chain employs TRBV7-9 and TRBJ2-3; 8 nucleotides line up with TRBD2. Per germline, CDR1 SEHNR and CDR2 FQNEAQ (reference sequence). The V gene end was trimmed by 6 bases and the J gene end by 0 bases; junction bases not matched to a gene: 11. The CDR3 has 17 residues. The DNA for the CDR3 is TGTGCCAGCAGAGGACTAGCCAGCGGGTCTAGCACAGATACGCAGTATTTT. It is translated as CASRGLASGSSTDTQYF.

J is TRBJ2-3 and V is TRBV7-8; 10 nucleotides align to TRBD2. V shed 6 bases and J 0 bases; nucleotides not matched to a gene: 3. This CDR3 spans 15 amino acids. Germline V lookup: CDR1 SGHVS, CDR2 FQNEAQ. The CDR3: CASSLAGVSTDTQYF. The CDR3 region has the DNA TGTGCCAGCAGTCTAGCGGGGGTTAGCACAGATACGCAGTATTTT.

The chain couples TRBV20-1 to TRBJ2-5; D is ambiguous. V lost 6 bases and J lost 2, with 10 bases in between. Germline CDR1 and CDR2: DFQATT and SNEGSKA (reference sequence). This CDR3 has 12 amino acids. CDR3 region: CSASGRQETQYF. CDR3 bases: TGCAGTGCAAGTGGAAGGCAAGAGACCCAGTACTTC.

V gene TRBV11-2 combines with J gene TRBJ1-1; D might be TRBD1 (6 bases). Trimming removed 7 bases from V and 6 bases from J, with 12 bases in between. The CDR3 sequence is 12 residues long. From germline, CDR1 is SGHAT and CDR2 FQNNGV. The chain's CDR3 is CASTLEGAEAFF. DNA for the CDR3: TGTGCCAGCACCCTCGAGGGGGCTGAAGCTTTCTTT.

The chain joins TRBV3-1 to TRBJ2-1; 8 bases align to TRBD1. The CDR3 loop spans 12 amino acids. CDR1 is LGHDT, CDR2 YNNKEL, per germline (reference sequence). Trimming took 7 bases from V and 6 from J; bases not matched to a gene: 2. The CDR3, as DNA: TGTGCCAGCACAGGGGGCTCCAATGAGCAGTTCTTC. This codes for CASTGGSNEQFF.

A note on this clonotype: The germline gene is not matched at one end of the junction; a read error may be the cause. The V call is TRBV18, the J call TRBJ2-3; no firm D call. This CDR3 comprises 13 residues. Germline V gene lookup returns CDR1 KGHSH and CDR2 LQKENI. The CDR3: CASSRGRSDMQYF. The CDR3, as DNA: TGTGCCAGCTCCCGCGGACGCTCAGATATGCAGTATTTT.

This chain uses TRBV7-2 with TRBJ2-7, with 9 bases aligning to TRBD1. V trimming: 5 bases; J trimming: 5 bases; junction bases outside the gene matches: 7. The CDR3 covers 14 residues. Germline CDR1 and CDR2: SGHTA and FQGNSA. CDR3 in DNA: TGTGCCAGCAGCACAATGACAGGGGGGCACGAGCAGTACTTC. Translating gives CASSTMTGGHEQYF.

The chain uses TRBV6-6 and TRBJ1-1; D is uncertain. Trimming pared 5 bases from V and 0 bases from J, leaving 16 bases between. CDR3 length: 16 residues. The germline CDR1 and CDR2 sequences are MNHNY and SVGAGI (reference sequence). The CDR3 protein is CASSPLGVNMNTEAFF. CDR3 in DNA: TGTGCCAGCAGTCCCCTCGGGGTTAACATGAACACTGAAGCTTTCTTT.

V is TRBV20-1 and J is TRBJ2-3; the match to TRBD2 covers 10 bases. The CDR3 covers 14 residues. Germline lookup yields CDR1 DFQATT and CDR2 SNEGSKA (reference sequence). Trimming cost V 5 bases and J 2 bases; bases outside gene matches: 4. CDR3 DNA sequence: TGCAGTGCTGAGCGGGGGGGAAACACAGATACGCAGTATTTT. Amino acid sequence: CSAERGGNTDTQYF.

This clonotype was seen repeatedly, ten times or more. The V gene is TRBV28, the J gene TRBJ2-3, with TRBD2 identical over 11 bases. Germline V lookup: CDR1 MDHEN, CDR2 SYDVKM. This CDR3 is built from 15 residues. V lost 5 bases and J lost 4; bases outside the gene matches: 5. The CDR3 sequence is CASSPAGLAADTQYF. Written as DNA, the CDR3 is TGTGCCAGCAGTCCCGCGGGACTAGCGGCAGATACGCAGTATTTT. Variable domain in full (rest from reference TRBV28 and TRBJ2-3): DVKVTQSSRYLVKRTGEKVFLECVQDMDHENMFWYRQDPGLGLRLIYFSYDVKMKEKGDIPEGYSVSREKKERFSLILESASTNQTSMYLCASSPAGLAADTQYFGPGTRLTVL.

J is TRBJ2-1 and V is TRBV5-6, with TRBD1 matching 9 bases. Germline V gene data show CDR1 as SGHDT and CDR2 as YYEEEE. J gave up 6 bases and V 4 bases, and 11 bases lay outside the gene matches. The CDR3 extends over 16 amino acids. DNA for the CDR3: TGTGCCAGCAGCCTCTCAACGGGACAGGGTGGCAATGAGCAGTTCTTC. Its translation is CASSLSTGQGGNEQFF.